The 16 T cell receptor beta chains listed next were all sequenced from one sample in a study of OX40 agonist ivuxolimab in advanced cancers. TCRdb keeps only in-frame clones here, not all; method: immunoSEQ multiplex PCR. This table holds about 35,000 clones, roughly 80% found once. The specimen comprised CD4+ or CD8+ T cells sorted from blood, sampled in a trial of the OX40 agonist ivuxolimab. Every receptor here comes from an adult with an advanced solid tumor such as melanoma, head and neck, liver or kidney cancer.

The chain uses TRBV9 and TRBJ2-3, with D tentatively TRBD1 or TRBD2 (6 bases each). Germline-derived CDR1 and CDR2 are SGDLS and YYNGEE. The V gene lost 0 bases and the J gene lost 0 bases, with 8 bases spanning the gap. The CDR3 has 15 residues. CDR3 sequence (DNA): TGTGCCAGCAGCGTAGAAGGGGGGAGCACAGATACGCAGTATTTT. Amino acid sequence: CASSVEGGSTDTQYF.

The chain carries TRBV5-1 and TRBJ2-5; 14 bases are a match to TRBD2. After removal of 7 bases from V and 4 bases from J, the junction contained 6 bases not matched to a gene. In germline, CDR1 is SGHRS, CDR2 YFSETQ. This CDR3 comprises 15 residues. The CDR3: CASAGLAGVPETQYF. In DNA form, the CDR3 reads TGCGCCAGCGCGGGACTAGCGGGAGTCCCAGAGACCCAGTACTTC.

This clone was observed once. The rearrangement joins TRBV7-2 to TRBJ2-1; 8 positions match TRBD1. The CDR3 spans 16 residues. With 1 base clipped from V and 9 bases from J, the junction kept 11 bases outside the gene matches. Germline V gives CDR1 SGHTA, CDR2 FQGNSA. The CDR3 is CASSLEGQGQGGEQFF. The DNA for the CDR3 is TGTGCCAGCAGCTTAGAAGGACAGGGACAAGGGGGTGAGCAGTTCTTC.

This clone was seen just once. The gene calls are TRBV6-1 and TRBJ2-1, with 7 positions matching TRBD2. The CDR3 extends over 16 amino acids. Unmatched junction bases numbered 9, after V lost 1 base and J lost 6 bases. CDR1 is MNHNS and CDR2 is SASEGT in the germline V gene. The CDR3 here is CASSEEAAGVRNEQFF. The CDR3 nucleotides are TGTGCCAGCAGTGAAGAGGCGGCGGGAGTTCGCAATGAGCAGTTCTTC.

This clone was picked up a small number of times. This chain joins TRBV19 and TRBJ2-3; 8 nucleotides align to TRBD1. This CDR3 has 15 residues. The germline CDR1 and CDR2 sequences are LNHDA and SQIVND (reference sequence). V lost 2 bases, J lost 6 bases, and 7 bases stayed unmatched. CDR3 nucleotides: TGTGCCAGTAGTATAACAGGGGGTCCTCTCGATACGCAGTATTTT. This sequence encodes CASSITGGPLDTQYF. Full variable domain (outside the CDR3, taken from reference TRBV19 and TRBJ2-3): DGGITQSPKYLFRKEGQNVTLSCEQNLNHDAMYWYRQDPGQGLRLIYYSQIVNDFQKGDIAEGYSVSREKKESFPLTVTSAQKNPTAFYLCASSITGGPLDTQYFGPGTRLTVL.

The V and J genes are TRBV5-6 and TRBJ2-7; the match to TRBD2 covers 9 bases. Trimming took 3 bases from V and 1 from J; bases not matched to a gene: 5. The CDR3 covers 15 residues. Germline CDR1 is SGHDT and CDR2 is YYEEEE. Written as DNA, the CDR3 is TGTGCCAGCAGCTCCCGCGGGGGGGCGTCCTACGAGCAGTACTTC. Encoded protein: CASSSRGGASYEQYF.

This clone occurred once. The rearrangement links TRBV30 to TRBJ2-3, with a weak D call TRBD1 (6 bases). Germline CDR1 GTSNPN, CDR2 SVGIG (reference sequence). This CDR3 has 14 residues. V was shortened by 5 bases and J by 0 bases, with 12 bases between the two germline ends. The CDR3 protein is CAWRTGFSTDTQYF. CDR3 bases: TGTGCCTGGCGAACAGGGTTTAGCACAGATACGCAGTATTTT.

The rearrangement links TRBV5-1 to TRBJ2-2, with TRBD1 matching over 9 bases. CDR1 is SGHRS and CDR2 is YFSETQ in the germline V gene. This CDR3 region has 16 residues. Losses at the gene ends were 2 bases for V and 1 base for J; bases not matched to a gene: 3. Written as DNA, the CDR3 is TGCGCCAGCAGCTTCGGGACAGGGTTGAACACCGGGGAGCTGTTTTTT. It translates to CASSFGTGLNTGELFF.

The chain employs TRBV10-1 and TRBJ2-1; TRBD2 agrees at 9 bases. The length of the CDR3 is 15 residues. Per the germline V gene, CDR1 is WNHNN and CDR2 is SYGVQD (reference sequence). Trimming removed 4 bases from V and 9 bases from J; junction bases left unmatched: 10. CDR3 protein: CASSGGTGRGGEQFF. CDR3 coding DNA: TGCGCCAGCAGTGGCGGGACTGGGCGGGGGGGTGAGCAGTTCTTC.

The rearrangement joins TRBV5-1 to TRBJ2-3; tentatively, D is TRBD2 (6 bases). The germline V gene has CDR1 SGHRS and CDR2 YFSETQ. This CDR3 region has 14 residues. V lost 2 bases and J 1 base, leaving 8 bases between the germline ends. As DNA, the CDR3 is TGCGCCAGCAGCTTCTGGGGGGGCACAGATACGCAGTATTTT. Amino acid sequence: CASSFWGGTDTQYF.

CDR3 protein: CASSSRDREETQYF. The DNA for the CDR3 is TGTGCCAGTAGTAGCCGGGACAGGGAAGAGACCCAGTACTTC. The rearrangement uses TRBV19 and TRBJ2-5; 9 bases map to TRBD1. The CDR3 consists of 14 residues. V shed 4 bases and J 3 bases; nucleotides not matched to a gene: 3. Germline V lookup: CDR1 LNHDA, CDR2 SQIVND (reference sequence).

The V gene is TRBV10-2, the J gene TRBJ2-2; TRBD1 agrees at 9 bases. The CDR3 covers 15 residues. After removal of 4 bases from V and 0 bases from J, the junction contained 0 bases not matched to a gene. The germline V gene has CDR1 WSHSY and CDR2 SAAADI. CDR3 DNA sequence: TGCGCCAGCAGTGGACAGGGGGCGAACACCGGGGAGCTGTTTTTT. Its protein is CASSGQGANTGELFF.

The chain's CDR3 is CASKERAGGRTQYF. The CDR3 coding sequence is TGTGCCAGTAAGGAGCGGGCGGGGGGGAGGACGCAGTATTTT. The chain joins TRBV19 to TRBJ2-3, with 9 bases aligning to TRBD2. The germline V gene has CDR1 LNHDA and CDR2 SQIVND (reference sequence). V lost 7 bases and J lost 9; bases outside the gene matches: 11. The CDR3 extends over 14 amino acids.

The V and J genes are TRBV7-2 and TRBJ2-7; 9 bases are a match to TRBD1. The germline V gene has CDR1 SGHTA and CDR2 FQGNSA. The CDR3 spans 15 residues. With 1 base clipped from V and 2 bases from J, the junction kept 3 bases outside the gene matches. The CDR3 loop is CASSLVDRGAYEQYF. The CDR3 DNA reads as TGTGCCAGCAGCTTAGTCGACAGGGGGGCCTACGAGCAGTACTTC. Together with reference TRBV7-2 and TRBJ2-7, the CDR3 gives the full variable domain: GAGVSQSPSNKVTEKGKDVELRCDPISGHTALYWYRQSLGQGLEFLIYFQGNSAPDKSGLPSDRFSAERTGGSVSTLTIQRTQQEDSAVYLCASSLVDRGAYEQYFGPGTRLTVT.

V gene TRBV30 combines with J gene TRBJ2-5, with 12 bases aligning to TRBD2. The V gene end was trimmed by 5 bases and the J gene end by 4 bases; junction bases not matched to a gene: 8. The CDR3 totals 15 residues. Germline assignment: CDR1 GTSNPN and CDR2 SVGIG (reference sequence). The CDR3 DNA is TGTGCCTGGGTCGACCCTAGCGGGAGGGGAGAGACCCAGTACTTC. Encoded protein: CAWVDPSGRGETQYF. Drawing the rest from reference TRBV30 and TRBJ2-5, the complete variable domain is SQTIHQWPATLVQPVGSPLSLECTVEGTSNPNLYWYRQAAGRGLQLLFYSVGIGQISSEVPQNLSASRPQDRQFILSSKKLLLSDSGFYLCAWVDPSGRGETQYFGPGTRLLVL.

In its sample, this clone was seen once. J is TRBJ1-1 and V is TRBV7-9, with unresolved D. Germline V CDR1 and CDR2: SEHNR, FQNEAQ (reference sequence). This CDR3 comprises 14 residues. V was cut by 1 base and J by 1 base, with 7 bases left in between. For the CDR3, the DNA is TGTGCCAGCAGCTTAGGGCCGAGGAACACTGAAGCTTTCTTT. It encodes CASSLGPRNTEAFF. The entire variable domain, with the rest obtained from reference TRBV7-9 and TRBJ1-1, is as follows: DTGVSQNPRHKITKRGQNVTFRCDPISEHNRLYWYRQTLGQGPEFLTYFQNEAQLEKSRLLSDRFSAERPKGSFSTLEIQRTEQGDSAMYLCASSLGPRNTEAFFGQGTRLTVV.